These T cell receptor beta chains were read from a single sample in a study of CD8 T cells in ankylosing spondylitis. TCRdb independently ran MiXCR on the 5' RACE reads; one entry per CDR3 protein. The table shows about 250,000 distinct CDR3 sequences, with 32% occurring only once. The sample consisted of blood, either unsorted or a sorted T cell fraction (not recorded which). These receptors were taken from a male donor with ankylosing spondylitis or in good health (not recorded which). Each CDR3 is given with its conserved first and last residue. A D gene is named only where the DNA matches it firmly. Expanded clones get a size class; other rows say once, few or many, or leave the size out.

J,size,V,D,DNA,CDR3
TRBJ1-2,NA,TRBV6-5,TRBD1,TGTGCCAGCAGTTACTGGGTGGACCAGGGGGATGGTGGCGGCTACACCTTC,CASSYWVDQGDGGGYTF
TRBJ2-2,NA,TRBV6-5,NA,TGTGCCAGCAGTTACTCTCTCGATCCAGGCAGGCATAACACCGGGGAGCTGTTTTTT,CASSYSLDPGRHNTGELFF
TRBJ2-1,NA,TRBV5-6,NA,TGTGCCAGCAGCCAGGGACTTGGGCAGTTCTTC,CASSQGLGQFF
TRBJ2-1,NA,TRBV7-9,NA,TGTGCCAGCAGCTTAAGCCTTGATAGTTCCTACAATGAGCAGTTCTTC,CASSLSLDSSYNEQFF
TRBJ1-3,few,TRBV11-2,NA,TGTGCCAGCAGCTTAGGGCGAGGGACTGGAAACACCATATATTTT,CASSLGRGTGNTIYF
TRBJ1-1,NA,TRBV29-1,NA,TGCAGCGTTGAGCGGGGGACCCTCTGCACATTT,CSVERGTLCTF
TRBJ2-3,NA,TRBV14,NA,TGTGCCAGCAGCCAAGATTGGGCAGCAACGGATACGCAGTATTTT,CASSQDWAATDTQYF
TRBJ1-1,NA,TRBV30,NA,TGTGCCTGGAGGGAGGGCCACACTGAAGCTTTCTTT,CAWREGHTEAFF
TRBJ1-4,NA,TRBV12-3/TRBV12-4,TRBD1,TGTGCCAGCAGTCTGGGGACAGAACTGTTTTTT,CASSLGTELFF
TRBJ2-7,NA,TRBV6-5,NA,TGTGCCAGCAGTTACGGCGTCAGATACGAGCAGTACTTC,CASSYGVRYEQYF
TRBJ1-1,few,TRBV20-1,TRBD1,TGCAGTGCTAGAGGGGACAGGAAGGTCACCCGGACTGAAGCTTTCTTT,CSARGDRKVTRTEAFF
TRBJ2-7,NA,TRBV4-2,NA,TGTGCCAGCAGCCAAGTCCCGATGACTGTTCTAGGGGATGGCGAGCAGTACTTC,CASSQVPMTVLGDGEQYF
TRBJ2-2,NA,TRBV10-3,NA,TGTGCCATCAGTGAAGGGACATCGAACACCGGGGAGCTGTTTTTT,CAISEGTSNTGELFF
TRBJ1-2,NA,TRBV10-1,NA,TGCGCCAGCAGTACTTACCCGGGACAATTGGACTATGGCTACACCTTC,CASSTYPGQLDYGYTF
TRBJ2-1,NA,TRBV10-3,NA,TGTGCCGCCGCGAAATCGGGGGCTTACAATGAGCAGTTCTTC,CAAAKSGAYNEQFF
TRBJ2-7,few,TRBV9,TRBD1,TGTGCCAGCAGCGTAGGGAGACAGGGGTATCACGAGCAGTACTTC,CASSVGRQGYHEQYF
TRBJ2-2,few,TRBV29-1,NA,TGCAGCGGCCGACAGGGAGGCACCGGGGAGCTGTTTTTT,CSGRQGGTGELFF
TRBJ2-1,NA,TRBV7-3,NA,TGTGCCAGCAGCCCCCATACACTAGCTCGGGAGCAGTTCTTC,CASSPHTLAREQFF
TRBJ1-3,NA,TRBV6-1,NA,TGTGCCAGCAGCCAAGGGGAAGCTGGAAACACCATATATTTT,CASSQGEAGNTIYF
TRBJ2-7,NA,TRBV12-3/TRBV12-4,NA,TGTGCCAGCAGTTTAGGCCCAGGCCAGGAGTTTCCCTACGAGCAGTACTTC,CASSLGPGQEFPYEQYF
TRBJ2-7,once,TRBV6-2/TRBV6-3,NA,TGTGCCAGCAGTTACCCGAACGAGCAGTACTTC,CASSYPNEQYF
TRBJ2-3,NA,TRBV20-1,TRBD1,TGCAGTGCAGATGGACAGGCTAGCACAGATACGCAGTATTTT,CSADGQASTDTQYF
TRBJ2-7,few,TRBV29-1,NA,TGCAGCGCATACAGCGATCCCAACTACGAGCAGTACTTC,CSAYSDPNYEQYF
TRBJ1-1,NA,TRBV5-6,NA,TGTGCCAGCAGGTTGGGGGGGCGCGGTACTGAAGCTTTCTTT,CASRLGGRGTEAFF
TRBJ2-4,NA,TRBV28,TRBD1,TGTGCCATCCTAGACAGGGGCAAAAACATTCAGTACTTC,CAILDRGKNIQYF
TRBJ2-3,NA,TRBV9,NA,TGTGCCAGCAGCGTTACTCCCGTTACGGATACGCAGTATTTT,CASSVTPVTDTQYF
TRBJ2-5,few,TRBV6-5,NA,TGTGCCAGCAGTTACGTCAGGGAAGGAGAGACCCAGTACTTC,CASSYVREGETQYF
TRBJ2-3,few,TRBV5-1,TRBD2,TGCGCCAGCACGGTTAGCGGGGGCCTCACAGATACGCAGTATTTT,CASTVSGGLTDTQYF
TRBJ2-3,few,TRBV4-2,TRBD2,TGTGCCAGCAGCCAAAGCCCGACTAGCGGGGTTAGCACAGATACGCAGTATTTT,CASSQSPTSGVSTDTQYF
TRBJ1-4,NA,TRBV20-1,NA,TGCTGTGCTAGTGGGGAAGGCCCTCGGGCAACTAATGAAAAACTGTTTTTT,CCASGEGPRATNEKLFF
TRBJ2-3,NA,TRBV20-1,NA,TGCAGTGCTAGAGCGGCAGCTTTCACAGATACGCAGTATTTT,CSARAAAFTDTQYF
TRBJ2-2,NA,TRBV2,TRBD1,TGTGCCAGCAGTCGGGACAGGGGAAACACCGGGGAGCTGTTTTTT,CASSRDRGNTGELFF
TRBJ2-7,NA,TRBV12-3/TRBV12-4,TRBD1,TGTGCCAGCAGTTTCGGGACAGGGCTCAACGAGCAGTACTTC,CASSFGTGLNEQYF
TRBJ2-7,NA,TRBV7-6,NA,TGTGCCAGCAGCTTAGATACGGGTATACCCTACGAGCAGTACTTC,CASSLDTGIPYEQYF
TRBJ1-1,NA,TRBV7-9,NA,TGTGCCAGCAGCTTCGGGGTGTGGGGTCAAGGGACTGAAGCTTTCTTT,CASSFGVWGQGTEAFF
TRBJ1-2,few,TRBV5-1,TRBD1,TGCGCCAGCAGCTTACAACAGGGGAACTATGGCTACACCTTC,CASSLQQGNYGYTF
TRBJ2-5,NA,TRBV5-1,NA,TGCGCCAGCAGCCGGCGCGGGGAAGAGACCCAGTACTTC,CASSRRGEETQYF